These 24 T cell receptor beta chains originate from one sample sequenced in a study of blood T cell repertoires in COVID-19. The protocol was immunoSEQ multiplex PCR, while the TCRdb copy is restricted to in-frame clones and leaves out a portion. The sample includes around 84,000 clones, 70% to 90% of them seen just once. Material: peripheral blood. These receptors all come from a man at least 80 years old with active or convalescent COVID-19.

Details on this clone: This specimen includes other DNA sequences encoding the same CDR3. The rearrangement joins TRBV19 to TRBJ1-4; D might be TRBD1 (5 bases). Germline V gene lookup returns CDR1 LNHDA and CDR2 SQIVND (reference sequence). Deletions cut 6 bases from V and 1 base from J, with 9 bases between. The CDR3 extends over 14 amino acids. The CDR3 loop is CASRPQGTNEKLFF. Written as DNA, the CDR3 is TGTGCCAGTAGGCCGCAGGGAACTAATGAAAAACTGTTTTTT.

V gene TRBV7-8 combines with J gene TRBJ1-5; D is undetermined. CDR3 length: 14 residues. The V gene's germline CDR1 is SGHVS and CDR2 FQNEAQ. The V and J ends lost 6 bases and 0 bases respectively, with 9 bases between them. The CDR3 sequence is CASSIASSNQPQHF. The CDR3 bases are TGTGCCAGCAGTATAGCATCTAGCAATCAGCCCCAGCATTTT.

The chain carries TRBV3-1 (or the pseudogene TRBV3-2) and TRBJ2-2, with D possibly matching TRBD1 (5 bases). Trimming shortened V by 2 bases and J by 4 bases, and 5 bases separated the two germline ends. The CDR3 extends over 13 amino acids. The germline CDR1 and CDR2 sequences are LGHDT and YNNKEL (reference sequence). In DNA, the CDR3 is TGTGCCAGCAGCCAAAGGGGCACCGGGGAGCTGTTTTTT. Its translation is CASSQRGTGELFF.

V and J are TRBV3-1 (or the pseudogene TRBV3-2) and TRBJ1-2; D possibly corresponds to TRBD1 (5 bases). The CDR3 has 14 residues. CDR1 is LGHDT and CDR2 is YNNKEL in the germline V gene (reference sequence). The V gene lost 5 bases and the J gene lost 6 bases, with 16 bases spanning the gap. The CDR3 region has the DNA TGTGCCAGCAGCTCTCAAGGAGGGACCCATGGCTACACCTTC. It codes for CASSSQGGTHGYTF.

J is TRBJ2-1 and V is TRBV5-1; 7 bases fit TRBD2. Germline trimming cut 4 bases from V and 0 bases from J; bases unmatched to any gene: 7. Germline CDR1 and CDR2: SGHRS and YFSETQ. The CDR3 has 16 residues. The CDR3 DNA follows: TGCGCCAGCAGCCCCGGGGAGGGTTTCTCCTACAATGAGCAGTTCTTC. Protein sequence: CASSPGEGFSYNEQFF.

This sequence joins TRBV12-3 or TRBV12-4 and TRBJ2-2; D perhaps matches TRBD2 (5 bases). This CDR3 spans 13 amino acids. V was shortened by 2 bases and J by 5 bases, with 6 bases between the two germline ends. CDR3 residues: CASSLRETGELFF. Here the CDR3 DNA reads TGTGCCAGCAGTTTAAGGGAGACCGGGGAGCTGTTTTTT.

The rearrangement uses TRBV6-6 and TRBJ2-2, with TRBD2 identical over 7 bases. With V trimmed by 5 bases and J by 6 bases, 15 bases remained unmatched. The V gene's germline CDR1 is MNHNY and CDR2 SVGAGI (reference sequence). The CDR3 has 17 amino acids. CDR3: CASSPRMGREIPGELFF. DNA of the CDR3: TGTGCCAGCAGTCCCCGAATGGGGCGGGAGATCCCCGGGGAGCTGTTTTTT.

This clone occurred once. The chain links TRBV7-3 to TRBJ2-5, with D maybe TRBD2 (6 bases). Germline assignment: CDR1 SGHTA and CDR2 FQGTGA. The V and J ends lost 5 bases and 5 bases respectively, with 12 bases between them. The CDR3 totals 13 residues. The DNA for the CDR3 is TGTGCCAGCAGCCAGACTAGTGGCGAGACCCAGTACTTC. Amino acids: CASSQTSGETQYF.

CDR3 DNA: TGTGCCAGCAGTTACGCTAGCGGGGGGCAGAATGAGCAGTTCTTC. This gives the protein CASSYASGGQNEQFF. The chain is built from TRBV6-2 or TRBV6-3 and TRBJ2-1, with 11 nucleotides matching TRBD2. Trimming cost V 2 bases and J 7 bases; bases outside gene matches: 4. Germline V gives CDR1 MNHEY, CDR2 SVGEGT. The CDR3 has 15 residues.

J is TRBJ2-3 and V is TRBV14; 10 bases are shared with TRBD2. Trimming cost V 2 bases and J 4 bases; bases outside gene matches: 3. Germline V gene sequence: CDR1 SGHDN, CDR2 FVKESK. The CDR3 sequence is 15 residues long. The CDR3 loop reads CASSQQRGGADTQYF. The CDR3 bases are TGTGCCAGCAGCCAACAGCGGGGGGGCGCAGATACGCAGTATTTT.

The chain is built from TRBV28 and TRBJ1-1; TRBD1 matches at 9 bases. Germline values: CDR1 MDHEN, CDR2 SYDVKM. The CDR3 runs 18 residues. J gave up 5 bases and V 7 bases, and 20 bases lay outside the gene matches. CDR3 protein: CASKYTGDRVRFRTEAFF. The CDR3 region has the DNA TGTGCCAGCAAATACACGGGGGACAGGGTCAGATTTCGGACTGAAGCTTTCTTT.

The chain couples TRBV9 to TRBJ1-1; no firm D call. The CDR3 runs 20 residues. Germline V CDR1 and CDR2: SGDLS, YYNGEE. Trimming took off 5 bases at V and 7 bases at J, with 36 bases between the two ends. The CDR3 reads CASSANPYEGATWGTSEAFF. DNA for the CDR3: TGTGCCAGCAGTGCAAACCCTTACGAGGGTGCGACTTGGGGAACAAGTGAAGCTTTCTTT.

The V call is TRBV7-7, the J call TRBJ2-1, with D maybe TRBD2 (6 bases). The germline V gene has CDR1 SSHAT and CDR2 FNYEAQ (reference sequence). V was cut by 1 base and J by 5 bases, with 21 bases left in between. The CDR3 runs to 18 residues. Here the CDR3 reads CASSLGPSGTATNNEQFF. The CDR3 DNA follows: TGTGCCAGCAGCTTAGGCCCGTCCGGGACTGCGACCAACAATGAGCAGTTCTTC.

The V gene is TRBV6-6, the J gene TRBJ2-2, with TRBD1 identical over 8 bases. CDR3 size: 13 residues. CDR1 is MNHNY and CDR2 is SVGAGI in the germline V gene (reference sequence). With 9 bases clipped from V and 4 bases from J, the junction kept 4 bases outside the gene matches. The CDR3 sequence is CASWDRLTGELFF. The CDR3 DNA reads TGTGCCAGTTGGGACAGGCTCACCGGGGAGCTGTTTTTT.

This chain uses TRBV6-1 with TRBJ1-4; perhaps TRBD1 as D (5 bases). The CDR3 sequence is 14 residues long. V lost 3 bases and J 5 bases, leaving 10 bases between the germline ends. The germline gives CDR1 MNHNS, CDR2 SASEGT. CDR3 DNA: TGTGCCAGCAGTGATTTGGGGGGGAATGAAAAACTGTTTTTT. Residues: CASSDLGGNEKLFF.

The chain recombines TRBV7-2 with TRBJ2-5; 7 bases line up with TRBD1. The CDR3 sequence is 15 residues long. Trimming removed 3 bases from V and 1 base from J; junction bases left unmatched: 5. Per the germline V gene, CDR1 is SGHTA and CDR2 is FQGNSA. DNA of the CDR3: TGTGCCAGCAGCTTTGCCGGGACAGCCCAAGAGACCCAGTACTTC. Its translation: CASSFAGTAQETQYF. Together with reference TRBV7-2 and TRBJ2-5, the CDR3 gives the full variable domain: GAGVSQSPSNKVTEKGKDVELRCDPISGHTALYWYRQSLGQGLEFLIYFQGNSAPDKSGLPSDRFSAERTGGSVSTLTIQRTQQEDSAVYLCASSFAGTAQETQYFGPGTRLLVL.

The CDR3 nucleotides are TGCGCCAGCAGTGAGTCGGGGGAGGGTGGCTACACCTTC. Its protein product is CASSESGEGGYTF. J is TRBJ1-2 and V is TRBV10-1; TRBD1 is a possible D gene (5 bases). Germline V gene sequence: CDR1 WNHNN, CDR2 SYGVQD (reference sequence). CDR3 size: 13 residues. V lost 0 bases and J lost 7, with 9 bases in between.

This clone was seen only once. The V and J genes are TRBV18 and TRBJ2-1; D perhaps matches TRBD1 (5 bases). Germline loops: CDR1 KGHSH, CDR2 LQKENI. There are 12 residues in the CDR3. Trimming stripped 2 bases from V and 6 bases from J, with 5 bases between. CDR3 protein: CASSPGANEQFF. CDR3 coding DNA: TGTGCCAGCTCACCAGGGGCCAATGAGCAGTTCTTC.

The chain couples TRBV19 to TRBJ2-1; 8 bases line up with TRBD2. V lost 4 bases, J lost 5 bases, and 7 bases stayed unmatched. Germline loops: CDR1 LNHDA, CDR2 SQIVND (reference sequence). CDR3 length equals 15 residues. The CDR3 is CASSTKAGANNEQFF. Here the CDR3 DNA reads TGTGCCAGTAGTACAAAAGCGGGGGCTAACAATGAGCAGTTCTTC.

This rearrangement joins TRBV19 to TRBJ2-2; D perhaps matches TRBD2 (6 bases). The CDR3 extends over 16 amino acids. CDR1 is LNHDA and CDR2 is SQIVND in the germline V gene (reference sequence). V was shortened by 5 bases and J by 6 bases, with 19 bases between the two germline ends. CDR3 sequence reads: CASSSATRTFSGELFF. The DNA of the CDR3 is TGTGCCAGTAGTTCCGCGACTAGAACCTTCTCCGGGGAGCTGTTTTTT.

This clone was picked up one time. The rearrangement joins TRBV2 to TRBJ1-6, with D unresolved. This CDR3 region has 18 residues. V was trimmed by 6 bases and J by 0 bases, leaving 18 bases between them. CDR1 SNHLY and CDR2 FYNNEI come from the germline V gene. This chain's CDR3 is CASSWAPGGSSYNSPLHF. The CDR3 DNA sequence: TGTGCCAGCAGCTGGGCCCCGGGCGGGAGCTCCTATAATTCACCCCTCCACTTT.

The chain combines TRBV19 with TRBJ1-1; tentatively, D is TRBD1 (5 bases). This CDR3 contains 14 residues. The germline V gene has CDR1 LNHDA and CDR2 SQIVND (reference sequence). The ends were cut back, 5 bases at V and 0 bases at J, with 10 bases in the middle. The CDR3 loop reads CASSRRAMNTEAFF. The CDR3 DNA follows: TGTGCCAGTAGTCGCAGGGCTATGAACACTGAAGCTTTCTTT. The entire variable domain, with the rest obtained from reference TRBV19 and TRBJ1-1, is as follows: DGGITQSPKYLFRKEGQNVTLSCEQNLNHDAMYWYRQDPGQGLRLIYYSQIVNDFQKGDIAEGYSVSREKKESFPLTVTSAQKNPTAFYLCASSRRAMNTEAFFGQGTRLTVV.

V and J are TRBV2 and TRBJ1-2; D might be TRBD1 (6 bases). Looked up from germline, CDR1 is SNHLY and CDR2 is FYNNEI. This CDR3 spans 16 amino acids. The V end was cut by 7 bases, the J end by 7 bases, with 25 bases between. The CDR3, as DNA: TGTGCCAGCACCGGTGGAACAAACAGGGTGATTTTTGGCTACACCTTC. Protein sequence: CASTGGTNRVIFGYTF.

This chain joins TRBV23-1 and TRBJ1-2, with 7 nucleotides matching TRBD1. TRBV23-1 counts as an open reading frame of uncertain function. The CDR3 covers 14 residues. Unmatched junction bases numbered 7, after V lost 8 bases and J lost 1 base. Here the CDR3 reads CASPPGQRNYGYTF. The DNA for the CDR3 is TGCGCCAGCCCACCGGGACAGCGTAACTATGGCTACACCTTC.